This T cell receptor (beta chain) was observed in a study of cytomegalovirus exposure and HLA in healthy donors. The study's findings and limits: In all likelihood, a cluster of highly shared sequence variants was a sequencing artifact. Donors were assumed by presence/absence analyses to have roughly uniform sequencing depth. Cytomegalovirus association was listed for 164 TCR beta chains.

Note on this clone: The antigen remains undetermined.

Both 60 Vbeta primers and 13 Jbeta primers went into the PCR. Produced via immunoSEQ multiplex PCR; TCRdb's table is partial and in-frame only. The sample includes 150,000 to 200,000 clones, around 80% of them seen just once. Germline V gene sequence: CDR1 ENHRY, CDR2 SYGVKD. The V gene lost 5 bases and the J gene lost 1 base, with 11 bases spanning the gap. The CDR3 is 14 residues long. The TCR sequence derives from a man between 18 and 35 years old in good health and CMV-seronegative. Sequenced sample: PBMCs. The chain joins TRBV10-3 to TRBJ1-1, with D perhaps TRBD1 (6 bases). The CDR3 loop is CAISYGQQNTEAFF. The CDR3 nucleotides are TGTGCCATCAGTTATGGACAGCAGAACACTGAAGCTTTCTTT.